These 21 T cell receptor beta chains were all obtained from the same sample, sequenced in a study of blood T cell repertoires in COVID-19. Using immunoSEQ multiplex PCR, the repertoire was profiled, and TCRdb retains in-frame clones only, with some absent. Of roughly 220,000 clones in the sample, around 90% were seen once. Sequenced sample: PBMCs or T cells enriched from blood (not recorded which). These receptors came from a man aged 30 to 45 who had been exposed to COVID-19.

The chain is built from TRBV10-1 and TRBJ1-1; 9 bases are a match to TRBD1. V shed 0 bases, J shed 5 bases, and the junction held 4 bases outside the gene matches. Per germline, CDR1 WNHNN and CDR2 SYGVQD (reference sequence). The CDR3 totals 15 residues. The CDR3 nucleotides are TGCGCCAGCAGTGAGTCGAACAGGGGGCAAACTGAAGCTTTCTTT. It yields the protein CASSESNRGQTEAFF.

The chain has TRBV5-1 and TRBJ1-1; tentatively, D is TRBD1 (5 bases). CDR1 and CDR2 from the germline V gene are SGHRS and YFSETQ. The CDR3 loop spans 14 amino acids. Deletions cut 0 bases from V and 1 base from J, with 7 bases between. CDR3 amino acids: CASSLDGQNTEAFF. The CDR3 coding sequence is TGCGCCAGCAGCTTGGATGGACAGAACACTGAAGCTTTCTTT.

V is TRBV4-3 and J is TRBJ2-2; TRBD2 matches at 14 bases. Germline assignment: CDR1 LGHNA and CDR2 YSLEER. V lost 1 base, J lost 4 bases, and 8 bases stayed unmatched. The CDR3 sequence is 19 residues long. The CDR3 DNA sequence: TGCGCCAGCAGCCAAGGGACTAGCGGGGGGATAGGGGGCACCGGGGAGCTGTTTTTT. Residues: CASSQGTSGGIGGTGELFF.

The rearrangement links TRBV10-1 to TRBJ1-1; D call uncertain. This CDR3 is 19 amino acids long. From germline, CDR1 is WNHNN and CDR2 SYGVQD (reference sequence). Trimming cost V 0 bases and J 6 bases, with 26 bases left between them. Written as DNA, the CDR3 is TGCGCCAGCAGTGAGTCTACTGCGGGGAGGTTGAACTTTTACGCTGAAGCTTTCTTT. This codes for CASSESTAGRLNFYAEAFF.

The chain uses TRBV28 and TRBJ2-5, with TRBD2 matching over 12 bases. The ends lost 5 bases at V and 0 bases at J; junction bases unmatched: 7. CDR3 length: 17 amino acids. The V gene's germline CDR1 is MDHEN and CDR2 SYDVKM. CDR3 sequence (DNA): TGTGCCAGCAGTAAGACTAGCGGGGGTTCGTACCAAGAGACCCAGTACTTC. Residues: CASSKTSGGSYQETQYF.

The chain is built from TRBV28 and TRBJ2-3; D is unresolved. The CDR3 has 17 residues. Deletions cut 3 bases from V and 0 bases from J, with 16 bases between. In germline, CDR1 is MDHEN, CDR2 SYDVKM. The CDR3 nucleotides are TGTGCCAGCAGTTTCCCCCTTGGGCAAGCTAGCACAGATACGCAGTATTTT. Residues: CASSFPLGQASTDTQYF.

The genes are TRBV5-5 and TRBJ2-5, with 7 bases aligning to TRBD2. Germline CDR1 SGHKS, CDR2 YYEKEE (reference sequence). The CDR3 contains 13 residues. V lost 4 bases and J lost 5; bases outside the gene matches: 5. In DNA form, the CDR3 reads TGTGCCAGCAGCCGCGCGGGGGAGGAGACCCAGTACTTC. It translates to CASSRAGEETQYF. Full variable domain (remainder filled in from reference TRBV5-5 and TRBJ2-5): DAGVTQSPTHLIKTRGQQVTLRCSPISGHKSVSWYQQVLGQGPQFIFQYYEKEERGRGNFPDRFSARQFPNYSSELNVNALLLGDSALYLCASSRAGEETQYFGPGTRLLVL.

The chain is built from TRBV4-3 and TRBJ1-3, with D hard to call. Trimming took off 4 bases at V and 0 bases at J, with 13 bases between the two ends. Germline V gives CDR1 LGHNA, CDR2 YSLEER. The CDR3 consists of 16 residues. The CDR3 DNA reads as TGCGCCAGCAGCCCCCTGAACTTAAACTCTGGAAACACCATATATTTT. This encodes CASSPLNLNSGNTIYF.

V gene TRBV11-1 combines with J gene TRBJ2-7; 8 bases are a match to TRBD1. With V trimmed by 5 bases and J by 4 bases, 4 bases remained unmatched. The germline V gene encodes CDR1 SGHAT and CDR2 FQDESV (reference sequence). This CDR3 comprises 13 residues. The DNA of the CDR3 is TGTGCCAGCAGCGCCAGGGGGCGGTACGAGCAGTACTTC. Translating gives CASSARGRYEQYF. The full variable domain, in which reference TRBV11-1 and TRBJ2-7 provide the parts outside the CDR3, is EAEVAQSPRYKITEKSQAVAFWCDPISGHATLYWYRQILGQGPELLVQFQDESVVDDSQLPKDRFSAERLKGVDSTLKIQPAELGDSAMYLCASSARGRYEQYFGPGTRLTVT.

Turning to this clone: The same CDR3 is also encoded by other DNA sequences in this sample. This rearrangement joins TRBV19 to TRBJ1-5; a possible D gene is TRBD1 (5 bases). The CDR3 extends over 13 amino acids. Germline loops: CDR1 LNHDA, CDR2 SQIVND (reference sequence). V lost 8 bases and J lost 4, with 12 bases in between. CDR3 loop: CASSSQGNQPQHF. In nucleotides, the CDR3 is TGTGCCAGTTCATCTCAGGGAAATCAGCCCCAGCATTTT.

The rearrangement links TRBV6-1 to TRBJ2-5; D is undetermined. Germline V gene lookup returns CDR1 MNHNS and CDR2 SASEGT. V lost 2 bases and J lost 2, with 6 bases in between. This CDR3 contains 13 residues. The CDR3 region is CASSELQQETQYF. The DNA for the CDR3 is TGTGCCAGCAGTGAATTGCAGCAAGAGACCCAGTACTTC.

J is TRBJ2-7 and V is TRBV19; 7 bases fit TRBD1. The CDR3 is 14 amino acids. CDR1 and CDR2 from the germline V gene are LNHDA and SQIVND (reference sequence). V trimming: 6 bases; J trimming: 3 bases; junction bases outside the gene matches: 8. CDR3 sequence: CASRKTGNSYEQYF. The CDR3, as DNA: TGTGCCAGTAGAAAGACAGGGAACAGCTACGAGCAGTACTTC.

The rearrangement links TRBV7-2 to TRBJ2-1; 9 positions agree with TRBD2. The CDR3 runs to 14 residues. The ends lost 8 bases at V and 4 bases at J; junction bases unmatched: 6. The germline gives CDR1 SGHTA, CDR2 FQGNSA. Written as DNA, the CDR3 is TGTGCCAGCGCAGCGGGGGGCCAATACAATGAGCAGTTCTTC. The encoded protein is CASAAGGQYNEQFF.

The chain combines TRBV7-7 with TRBJ2-5; 13 bases line up with TRBD2. CDR1 SSHAT and CDR2 FNYEAQ come from the germline V gene (reference sequence). This CDR3 region has 15 residues. V was pared by 5 bases and J by 3 bases, with 3 bases of the junction left unmatched. This chain's CDR3 is CASSLGTSGEETQYF. CDR3 DNA: TGTGCCAGCAGCCTGGGGACTAGCGGGGAAGAGACCCAGTACTTC.

In this sample, this clone turned up a few times. V and J are TRBV19 and TRBJ1-5; 8 nucleotides match TRBD1. From germline, CDR1 is LNHDA and CDR2 SQIVND (reference sequence). The J segment lost 4 bases and the V segment lost 7 bases, leaving 9 bases of the junction unmatched. The length of the CDR3 is 15 residues. The CDR3, as DNA: TGTGCCAGTAACTCATTGGACAGGGATAATCAGCCCCAGCATTTT. Its protein is CASNSLDRDNQPQHF. Filled out from reference TRBV19 and TRBJ1-5, the complete variable domain reads DGGITQSPKYLFRKEGQNVTLSCEQNLNHDAMYWYRQDPGQGLRLIYYSQIVNDFQKGDIAEGYSVSREKKESFPLTVTSAQKNPTAFYLCASNSLDRDNQPQHFGDGTRLSIL.

V is TRBV11-2 and J is TRBJ2-1, with 11 bases matching TRBD2. Trimming at V came to 5 bases and at J to 2 bases, leaving 8 bases not matched to a gene. Germline lookup yields CDR1 SGHAT and CDR2 FQNNGV. The CDR3 spans 17 residues. The chain's CDR3 is CASSITGTSGPYNEQFF. CDR3 bases: TGTGCCAGCAGCATAACCGGGACTAGCGGACCCTACAATGAGCAGTTCTTC.

The chain carries TRBV9 and TRBJ1-2; a weak D match, TRBD1 (6 bases). The V end was cut by 0 bases, the J end by 10 bases, with 13 bases between. There are 13 residues in the CDR3. Germline assignment: CDR1 SGDLS and CDR2 YYNGEE. CDR3 amino acids: CASSVGQDPHYTF. CDR3 coding DNA: TGTGCCAGCAGCGTAGGACAGGACCCTCACTACACCTTC.

The chain employs TRBV5-1 and TRBJ1-1; D is ambiguous. The germline V gene encodes CDR1 SGHRS and CDR2 YFSETQ. The CDR3 extends over 13 amino acids. The V end was cut by 4 bases, the J end by 3 bases, with 10 bases between. The CDR3: CASSPAGDTEAFF. In DNA form, the CDR3 reads TGCGCCAGCAGCCCCGCGGGCGACACTGAAGCTTTCTTT.

The chain has TRBV6-2 or TRBV6-3 and TRBJ1-2; 7 nucleotides agree with TRBD1. The CDR3 length is 14 residues. V was clipped by 3 bases and J by 7 bases; unmatched bases: 8. Per germline, CDR1 MNHEY and CDR2 SVGEGT. The CDR3 reads CASSYLGTAAGYTF. The CDR3 DNA follows: TGTGCCAGCAGTTATTTAGGGACAGCAGCTGGCTACACCTTC.

V usage is TRBV2 and J usage is TRBJ1-5; 7 nucleotides match TRBD1. The V gene's germline CDR1 is SNHLY and CDR2 FYNNEI. Trimming took 4 bases from V and 0 from J; bases not matched to a gene: 12. This CDR3 is 18 amino acids long. The CDR3 is CASSVHRDRTVSNQPQHF. For the CDR3, the DNA is TGTGCCAGCAGTGTCCATAGGGACAGAACCGTTAGCAATCAGCCCCAGCATTTT. Full variable domain (rest looked up from reference TRBV2 and TRBJ1-5): EPEVTQTPSHQVTQMGQEVILRCVPISNHLYFYWYRQILGQKVEFLVSFYNNEISEKSEIFDDQFSVERPDGSNFTLKIRSTKLEDSAMYFCASSVHRDRTVSNQPQHFGDGTRLSIL.

V and J are TRBV30 and TRBJ2-7; D is perhaps TRBD1 (6 bases). The CDR3 contains 16 residues. Germline V gene lookup returns CDR1 GTSNPN and CDR2 SVGIG (reference sequence). V was cut by 2 bases and J by 0 bases, with 17 bases left in between. The CDR3: CAWSRVNWDNSYEQYF. The CDR3 DNA is TGTGCCTGGAGTCGGGTGAACTGGGACAACTCCTACGAGCAGTACTTC.